This T cell receptor beta chain was found in a study of shared clonotypes between healthy human individuals (dated by TCRdb to about 2020). Background for the entire study: A few men and a couple of women, aged 18 to 49 years, made up the cohort. For each donor, CD4 naive and CD4 memory were each given three plates, CD8 naive was given two plates, and CD8 memory was given one plate. To estimate repertoire size and how much clonotypes are shared between individuals, the study performed deep sequencing of blood TCR repertoires from about five healthy adults. Libraries were prepared and TCR repertoires were sequenced by different laboratories using diverse techniques, in order to increase sequencing depth and limit assay-specific biases. Per donor, leukapheresis produced somewhere between about 0.94 and 9 billion PBMCs.

General study outcomes and caveats: Based on pairwise subsampling, the degree of clonotype sharing among donors was expected to be affected by sequencing depth. Compared with non-shared clonotypes, clonotypes shared by all four sorted-subset donors had higher generation probabilities. Naive subsets generally had larger estimated clonotype richness than memory subsets did. Across a handful of donors, around 5.4% of naive CD4, 3.5% of naive CD8, roughly 2.2% of memory CD4, and approximately 0.4% of memory CD8 clonotypes were shared. Only blood was sampled, and tissue TCR repertoires likely differ from those in blood. The small number of donors limited the genetic and exposure-history diversity represented. Even with the large sequencing depth, rarefaction of the sorted-subset datasets indicated that sequencing was incomplete.

The donors were healthy, HIV-negative adults with no recently reported acute infections or vaccinations. Every donor was a Caucasian adult living in Nashville, Tennessee, USA. Magnetic negative selection was used to enrich CD4+ T cells, after which naive cells were positively selected on CD45RA and the negative fraction became the memory subset. After blood collection by leukapheresis, PBMCs were isolated using Ficoll-Histopaque density gradient centrifugation and then cryopreserved in the vapor phase of liquid nitrogen. Analytical flow cytometry was used to check the purity and quantity of every magnetically sorted T cell population. From each sorted fraction, genomic DNA was isolated and quantified by UV absorbance on a Nanodrop 2000c. The CDR3 has 16 amino acids, counting the end cysteine and phenylalanine. Only the CDR3 portion is preserved as DNA: 48 bases, with reading frame beginning at the first base.

Points on this clone: No cognate antigen has been identified for it. The record has no base qualities; no much larger clone is one base away.

TCR CDR3 regions were amplified from genomic DNA by multiplex PCR using the deep immunoSEQ assay. Genomic DNA extracted from each cell subset was distributed evenly over all wells of several immunoSEQ 96-well plates, and each plate served as one replicate. For sorted subsets, 200 ng of genomic DNA, equivalent to around 30,000 T cell genomes, went into each replicate PCR. The purified libraries were quantified using a Qubit 3.0 fluorometer, sized with a Bioanalyzer 2100, and then quantified again using the KAPA Library Quantification kit. A separate single-read 150-cycle Illumina NextSeq 550 flow cell was used to sequence each immunoSEQ 96-well plate. The authors' pipeline ran thus. Because the immunoSEQ output held only junctional sequences and lacked quality scores, the filtering could not match the filtering applied to full-length reads. To assign V/J genes and CDR3, sequences were annotated against IMGT germline references using PyIR, a Python wrapper for IgBLAST v1.9. Reads were filtered out if the reads had weak V/J assignments (E-value above 1e-6), no CDR3, stop codons, out-of-frame junctions, or ambiguous translated residues. A V3J clonotype was defined by an identical inferred V gene, J gene, and CDR3 amino acid sequence. The percentage overlap between two repertoires was calculated by dividing the number of shared unique clonotypes by the size of the smaller repertoire. Repertoire richness was assessed with RTK rarefaction, the Chao1 estimator, and Recon v2.1 estimates of unobserved clonotypes. OLGA was used to compute generation probabilities for all TCRbeta clonotypes that the gDNA method yielded from a few donors. As stored in TCRdb, this immuneACCESS dataset retains in-frame rearrangements with V and J assigned. A fraction of the clones does not appear; measured against another copy, unresolved V genes explain less than half of the discrepancy, and the remainder lacks a known reason. The DNA was the basis for D and trimming; V, J and clone size are from that table. Here the sample has 2 million to 2.5 million clones; approximately 93% occur a single time. The ten largest clones take up 0.39% of the sample.

This TCR derives from a young man in good health. Some clones in this sample may be carry-over from other donors' samples. The rearrangement joined TRBV12-1 to TRBJ1-1; TRBD1, the table's D call, lacks a check against the DNA. TRBV12-1 is a known pseudogene. The sample taken for sequencing was naive CD4+ T cells from PBMCs. Sample cell subset or site, as interpreted from the label and publication: CD45RA+ positively selected. The CDR3: CASSVPINRGPTEAFF. The base sequence is TGTGCCAGCAGCGTTCCCATTAACAGGGGGCCCACTGAAGCTTTCTTT.